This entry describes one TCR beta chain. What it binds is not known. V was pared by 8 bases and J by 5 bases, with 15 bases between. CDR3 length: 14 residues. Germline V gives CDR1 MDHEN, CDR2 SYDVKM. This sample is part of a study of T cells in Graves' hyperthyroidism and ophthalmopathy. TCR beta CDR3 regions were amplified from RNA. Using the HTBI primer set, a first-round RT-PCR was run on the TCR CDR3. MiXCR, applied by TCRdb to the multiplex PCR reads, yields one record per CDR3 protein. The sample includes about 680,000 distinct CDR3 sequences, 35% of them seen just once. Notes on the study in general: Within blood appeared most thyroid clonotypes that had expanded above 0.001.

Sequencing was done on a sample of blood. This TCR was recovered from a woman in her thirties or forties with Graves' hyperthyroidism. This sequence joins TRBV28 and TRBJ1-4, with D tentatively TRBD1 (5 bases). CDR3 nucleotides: TGTGCCAGCTCCGGGCGGGGCTGGAATGAAAAACTGTTTTTT. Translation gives CASSGRGWNEKLFF.